These T cell receptor beta chains were read from a single sample in a study of OX40 agonist ivuxolimab in advanced cancers. Clones were read by immunoSEQ multiplex PCR, and TCRdb kept only the in-frame ones, dropping some. Of fewer than 90,000 clones in the sample, 80% to 90% were seen once. This specimen consisted of CD4+ or CD8+ T cells sorted from blood, obtained in a trial of the OX40 agonist ivuxolimab. Receptors originate from an adult with an advanced solid tumor such as melanoma, head and neck, liver or kidney cancer. The CDR3 runs from the conserved cysteine through the conserved F or W. The D gene is left open where the match is weak. Size is stated for part of the rows, as once, few or many counts, or as a class when the clone is expanded.

j_call cdr3_length v_call d_call clone_size cdr3_aa cdr3_nt
TRBJ2-5 14 TRBV7-7 NA NA CASSLAGGVETQYF TGTGCCAGCAGCTTAGCGGGGGGTGTGGAGACCCAGTACTTC
TRBJ2-3 17 TRBV30 TRBD2 NA CAFSSELAGGRGDTQYF TGTGCCTTCTCAAGCGAACTAGCGGGGGGTCGGGGGGATACGCAGTATTTT
TRBJ2-5 12 TRBV27 NA NA CASGYRAAEQYF TGTGCCAGCGGATACAGGGCGGCTGAGCAGTACTTC
TRBJ2-5 13 TRBV5-1 NA NA CASSLGGKETQYF TGCGCCAGCAGCTTGGGTGGGAAAGAGACCCAGTACTTC
TRBJ2-1 15 TRBV6-6 NA NA CASSYSEGGGNEQFF TGTGCCAGCAGTTACTCGGAGGGGGGGGGCAATGAGCAGTTCTTC
TRBJ2-1 13 TRBV7-6 NA NA CASSLAQRNEQFF TGTGCCAGCAGCTTAGCCCAGCGAAATGAGCAGTTCTTC
TRBJ2-3 15 TRBV14 NA NA CASSQVFGGTDTQYF TGTGCCAGCAGCCAAGTATTCGGGGGCACAGATACGCAGTATTTT
TRBJ2-7 14 TRBV19 NA NA CASSPPGPSAEQYF TGTGCCAGTAGTCCCCCAGGACCCTCCGCGGAGCAGTACTTC
TRBJ1-2 15 TRBV19 TRBD1 NA CASSGRDSGNYGYTF TGTGCCAGTAGTGGCCGGGACAGTGGGAACTATGGCTACACCTTC
TRBJ1-1 14 TRBV19 TRBD1 NA CASRQGGMNTEAFF TGTGCCAGTAGGCAGGGGGGAATGAACACTGAAGCTTTCTTT
TRBJ2-7 14 TRBV11-3 TRBD2 NA CASSLGGGVYEQYF TGTGCCAGCAGCTTAGGCGGGGGAGTTTACGAGCAGTACTTC
TRBJ2-7 13 TRBV10-2 NA NA CASSALGGYEQYF TGCGCCAGCAGTGCCCTGGGCGGGTACGAGCAGTACTTC
TRBJ1-5 16 TRBV2 NA NA CASSDLRDRVGQPQHF TGTGCCAGCAGTGATCTAAGAGACAGAGTGGGTCAGCCCCAGCATTTT
TRBJ1-2 16 TRBV14 TRBD1 NA CASRRMAGTGGGSYTF TGTGCCAGCAGGCGAATGGCTGGGACAGGGGGCGGAAGCTACACCTTC
TRBJ1-5 15 TRBV7-2 NA NA CASSFTGFGNQPQHF TGTGCCAGCAGCTTTACAGGGTTTGGCAATCAGCCCCAGCATTTT
TRBJ2-1 19 TRBV30 TRBD1 NA CAWSRRGRSGQGNYNEQFF TGTGCCTGGAGCCGAAGGGGGCGCTCGGGACAGGGTAATTACAATGAGCAGTTCTTC
TRBJ2-1 12 TRBV19 NA NA CASRRTYNEQFF TGTGCCAGTAGGCGAACTTACAATGAGCAGTTCTTC
TRBJ2-3 15 TRBV5-5 NA NA CASSLAWGPTDTQYF TGTGCCAGCAGCTTGGCTTGGGGCCCGACCGATACGCAGTATTTT
TRBJ1-6 11 TRBV30 NA few CAWRKREPLHF TGTGCCTGGAGGAAACGAGAACCCCTCCACTTT
TRBJ1-6 14 TRBV30 TRBD1 few CAWTTGQGNSPLHF TGTGCCTGGACCACGGGACAGGGGAATTCACCCCTCCACTTT
TRBJ2-3 13 TRBV28 NA NA CASSPTPADTQYF TGTGCCAGCAGCCCCACCCCGGCAGATACGCAGTATTTT
TRBJ1-5 15 TRBV19 NA NA CASSRGWSGGQPQHF TGTGCCAGTAGTCGAGGCTGGTCCGGCGGTCAGCCCCAGCATTTT
TRBJ2-7 14 TRBV5-1 NA NA CASSLLGTLAEQYF TGCGCCAGCAGCTTGCTGGGGACCCTCGCCGAGCAGTACTTC
TRBJ1-2 19 TRBV7-2 NA NA CASSSQGSVGGYKANGYTF TGTGCCAGCAGCTCCCAAGGTTCGGTGGGGGGTTACAAAGCTAATGGCTACACCTTC
TRBJ2-1 16 TRBV25-1 NA NA CASSELRGSSYNEQFF TGTGCCAGCAGTGAATTACGGGGGAGCTCCTACAATGAGCAGTTCTTC
TRBJ1-4 15 TRBV6-1 NA NA CASSDWGRESEKLFF TGTGCCAGCAGTGACTGGGGACGAGAGTCTGAAAAACTGTTTTTT
TRBJ2-2 16 TRBV7-6 NA NA CASSHSGPDGAGELFF TGTGCCAGCAGCCACTCAGGGCCGGACGGTGCCGGGGAGCTGTTTTTT
TRBJ2-6 18 TRBV28 NA NA CASRKTGTPLSGANVLTF TGTGCCAGCAGGAAAACAGGGACCCCTCTTTCTGGGGCCAACGTCCTGACTTTC
TRBJ1-2 15 TRBV6-5 NA few CASSYSRGVNYGYTF TGTGCCAGCAGTTACTCGAGGGGGGTTAACTATGGCTACACCTTC
TRBJ2-1 16 TRBV21-1 NA NA CASSMSGEWEHNEQFF TGTGCCAGCAGCATGTCAGGGGAATGGGAACACAATGAGCAGTTCTTC
TRBJ2-5 15 TRBV5-1 TRBD1 NA CASSLGTGTAETQYF TGCGCCAGCAGCTTGGGGACAGGGACGGCGGAGACCCAGTACTTC
TRBJ2-1 15 TRBV5-1 TRBD1 NA CASKYPGQGSNEQFF TGCGCCAGCAAGTATCCGGGACAGGGGAGCAATGAGCAGTTCTTC
TRBJ1-5 13 TRBV18 NA NA CASSPDQGQPQHF TGTGCCAGCTCACCAGACCAGGGGCAGCCCCAGCATTTT
TRBJ1-1 16 TRBV5-1 TRBD1 NA CASSLEARGSNTEAFF TGCGCCAGCAGCTTGGAAGCCAGGGGGTCGAACACTGAAGCTTTCTTT
TRBJ1-1 14 TRBV18 NA once CASSPRGGITEAFF TGTGCCAGCTCACCTAGGGGCGGTATCACTGAAGCTTTCTTT
TRBJ1-4 16 TRBV11-2 NA NA CASRRAVITTNEKLFF TGTGCCAGCCGACGGGCGGTCATCACAACTAATGAAAAACTGTTTTTT
TRBJ2-5 12 TRBV2 TRBD1 NA CASSETGETQYF TGTGCCAGCAGTGAGACAGGGGAGACCCAGTACTTC
TRBJ2-7 15 TRBV6-5 TRBD2 NA CASSPGTSSVYEQYF TGTGCCAGCAGCCCCGGGACTAGCTCTGTTTACGAGCAGTACTTC
TRBJ2-7 14 TRBV28 TRBD1 NA CASRPTGEGYEQYF TGTGCCAGCAGGCCGACAGGGGAAGGCTACGAGCAGTACTTC
TRBJ1-5 17 TRBV7-9 NA NA CASSFWTAPGGNQPQHF TGTGCCAGCAGCTTCTGGACGGCCCCCGGTGGCAATCAGCCCCAGCATTTT
TRBJ1-1 13 TRBV9 NA many CASSGQLNTEAFF TGTGCCAGCAGCGGACAGTTGAACACTGAAGCTTTCTTT
TRBJ2-2 13 TRBV14 NA NA CASNHIRTGELFF TGTGCCAGCAACCACATCCGGACCGGGGAGCTGTTTTTT
TRBJ2-2 16 TRBV15 TRBD1 NA CATSRDEGARTGELFF TGTGCCACCAGCAGAGATGAGGGGGCGAGAACCGGGGAGCTGTTTTTT
TRBJ1-1 13 TRBV28 NA NA CASSLGHMRGAFF TGTGCCAGCAGTTTAGGGCATATGCGGGGAGCTTTCTTT
TRBJ2-2 12 TRBV19 TRBD1 NA CARGQGYGELFF TGTGCCAGAGGACAGGGTTACGGGGAGCTGTTTTTT
TRBJ2-7 12 TRBV11-2 NA NA CASSTGRIEQYF TGTGCCAGCAGCACGGGACGGATCGAGCAGTACTTC